The entry that follows covers one T cell receptor (beta chain) sequence. This entry comes from a study of control samples from healthy donors and cancer patients. Sequencing was performed with immunoSEQ multiplex PCR; in TCRdb, only in-frame clones are kept and a portion is missing. The sample holds about 130,000 clones, over 85% seen once. The ends were cut back, 4 bases at V and 4 bases at J, with 12 bases in the middle. The germline V gene encodes CDR1 SEHNR and CDR2 FQNEAQ (reference sequence). CDR3 length: 14 residues. The sample was blood. This chain uses TRBV7-9 with TRBJ2-3; D is perhaps TRBD1 or TRBD2 (5 bases each). This receptor was taken from a man younger than 45 in good health. Here the CDR3 DNA reads TGTGCCAGCAGCTCTCCCGGGGCCCCAGATACGCAGTATTTT. This encodes CASSSPGAPDTQYF.